Presented here are 24 T cell receptor beta chains from one specimen sequenced in a study of cytomegalovirus exposure and HLA in healthy donors. Primers for the PCR totalled 60 Vbeta and 13 Jbeta. The repertoire was sequenced with immunoSEQ multiplex PCR; TCRdb's copy has only in-frame clones and lacks some. The sample lists 150,000 to 160,000 clones; less than 85% were seen once. Sequencing used PBMCs. Receptor source: a woman in her 50s in good health and CMV-seropositive.

The chain employs TRBV4-2 and TRBJ2-3, with unresolved D. This CDR3 is built from 13 residues. V was clipped by 0 bases and J by 4 bases, with 5 bases between them. Germline CDR1 LGHNA, CDR2 YNFKEQ. CDR3 DNA: TGTGCCAGCAGCCAAGATCTCGCAGATACGCAGTATTTT. Protein: CASSQDLADTQYF.

The chain carries TRBV27 and TRBJ1-5; no clear D. Germline V lookup: CDR1 MNHEY, CDR2 SMNVEV (reference sequence). V dropped 6 bases and J dropped 5 bases, with 11 bases sitting between them. The CDR3 is 13 residues long. As DNA, the CDR3 is TGTGCCAGCAGGGCGGGAACTCATCAGCCCCAGCATTTT. Its protein product is CASRAGTHQPQHF.

This chain joins TRBV27 and TRBJ1-1; the D gene is possibly TRBD1 (6 bases). V was trimmed by 3 bases and J by 10 bases, leaving 18 bases between them. This CDR3 has 14 amino acids. Germline lookup yields CDR1 MNHEY and CDR2 SMNVEV (reference sequence). CDR3 coding DNA: TGTGCCAGCAGTTTGGGGGGGGCCGGTCGTAGAGCTTTCTTT. Its protein is CASSLGGAGRRAFF.

The genes are TRBV6-5 and TRBJ1-6; no reliable D call. Germline assignment: CDR1 MNHEY and CDR2 SVGAGI. The CDR3 spans 14 residues. Between the trimmed V and J ends, which lost 5 bases and 13 bases, there was a span of 18 bases. CDR3 nucleotide sequence: TGTGCCAGCAGTCCCAAAATACCCCCGGGGCCCCTCCACTTT. Its translation is CASSPKIPPGPLHF.

This sequence joins TRBV7-9 and TRBJ2-5; TRBD1 aligns across 9 bases. This CDR3 spans 16 amino acids. The germline V gene has CDR1 SEHNR and CDR2 FQNEAQ (reference sequence). V was clipped by 2 bases and J by 4 bases; unmatched bases: 8. The DNA for the CDR3 is TGTGCCAGCAGCTTACTGGGGACAGGGAAGGGAGAGACCCAGTACTTC. The encoded protein is CASSLLGTGKGETQYF.

The chain links TRBV7-8 to TRBJ1-2, with D perhaps matching TRBD1 (5 bases). V was cut by 5 bases and J by 8 bases, with 15 bases left in between. The V gene's germline CDR1 is SGHVS and CDR2 FQNEAQ. The CDR3 extends over 13 amino acids. CDR3 nucleotides: TGTGCCAGCAGCCAGGTGGGGGGAGGAGGCTACACCTTC. Amino acids: CASSQVGGGGYTF.

The V and J genes are TRBV27 and TRBJ1-2; no definite D call. Germline lookup yields CDR1 MNHEY and CDR2 SMNVEV (reference sequence). V was trimmed by 5 bases and J by 4 bases, leaving 8 bases between them. The CDR3 sequence is 12 residues long. DNA for the CDR3: TGTGCCAGCAGTAGCGTAGGCTATGGCTACACCTTC. Protein: CASSSVGYGYTF.

The chain recombines TRBV30 with TRBJ2-4, with D possibly TRBD2 on 6 matching bases. This CDR3 contains 14 residues. Germline V gene data show CDR1 as GTSNPN and CDR2 as SVGIG (reference sequence). The ends were cut back, 2 bases at V and 2 bases at J, with 10 bases in the middle. Written as DNA, the CDR3 is TGTGCCTGGAGTCGGGGGAAATCCAAAAACATTCAGTACTTC. Its translation is CAWSRGKSKNIQYF.

The rearrangement links TRBV5-6 to TRBJ2-7, with 7 bases aligning to TRBD1. Per germline, CDR1 SGHDT and CDR2 YYEEEE. CDR3 length: 15 amino acids. V lost 4 bases to trimming and J lost 3 bases; unmatched junction nucleotides: 10. The chain's CDR3 is CASSPRGQLFYEQYF. Here the CDR3 DNA reads TGTGCCAGCAGCCCCCGGGGACAGCTATTCTACGAGCAGTACTTC.

The CDR3 region is CASSPFSGGVTGANVLTF. The CDR3 DNA is TGTGCCAGCTCACCTTTTTCAGGGGGCGTCACTGGGGCCAACGTCCTGACTTTC. The rearrangement links TRBV18 to TRBJ2-6; TRBD1 matches 8 bases. The CDR3 is 18 amino acids. Looked up from germline, CDR1 is KGHSH and CDR2 is LQKENI. Unmatched junction bases numbered 9, after V lost 3 bases and J lost 2 bases.

The chain carries TRBV4-2 and TRBJ1-4; D not resolved. Germline lookup yields CDR1 LGHNA and CDR2 YNFKEQ. The CDR3 contains 13 residues. With 0 bases removed from V and 4 bases from J, the gap between germline ends came to 3 bases. The CDR3 DNA sequence: TGTGCCAGCAGCCAAGAACTTAATGAAAAACTGTTTTTT. Residues: CASSQELNEKLFF.

The chain recombines TRBV30 with TRBJ1-1; D is perhaps TRBD1 (5 bases). The CDR3 extends over 16 amino acids. The V gene's germline CDR1 is GTSNPN and CDR2 SVGIG (reference sequence). Trimming removed 4 bases at V and 0 bases at J, with 18 bases between. DNA for the CDR3: TGTGCCTGGACTATGGGTGGGGGGTGGTTGAACACTGAAGCTTTCTTT. This codes for CAWTMGGGWLNTEAFF.

This clone has a single count. One end of the junction is discordant with germline, which a read error may explain. The gene calls are TRBV7-9 and TRBJ2-1; the match to TRBD2 covers 7 bases. This CDR3 comprises 12 residues. Per germline, CDR1 SEHNR and CDR2 FQNEAQ (reference sequence). The CDR3 sequence is CASSPSGDMKVF. The CDR3 DNA sequence: TGTGCCAGCAGCCCCAGCGGGGATATGAAGGTCTTC.

V gene TRBV5-1 combines with J gene TRBJ2-1; TRBD2 agrees at 8 bases. V dropped 4 bases and J dropped 8; count of bases not matched to a gene: 11. Germline CDR1 and CDR2: SGHRS and YFSETQ. The CDR3 has 15 amino acids. CDR3 in DNA: TGCGCCAGCAGCCCCTTTGCGGGGGGCTCGGATGAGCAGTTCTTC. Translated: CASSPFAGGSDEQFF. The full variable domain, in which reference TRBV5-1 and TRBJ2-1 provide the parts outside the CDR3, is KAGVTQTPRYLIKTRGQQVTLSCSPISGHRSVSWYQQTPGQGLQFLFEYFSETQRNKGNFPGRFSGRQFSNSRSEMNVSTLELGDSALYLCASSPFAGGSDEQFFGPGTRLTVL.

The V gene is TRBV18, the J gene TRBJ1-1; TRBD1 might be the D (5 bases). V was clipped by 3 bases and J by 1 base, with 21 bases between them. This CDR3 is 18 amino acids long. Germline CDR1 and CDR2: KGHSH and LQKENI. The DNA of the CDR3 is TGTGCCAGCTCACCTCCCGGGACCGCGGGGGGGAGGAACACTGAAGCTTTCTTT. Translated: CASSPPGTAGGRNTEAFF.

The chain combines TRBV4-3 with TRBJ1-1; D not certain. Germline V gene sequence: CDR1 LGHNA, CDR2 YSLEER. The V end was cut by 0 bases, the J end by 0 bases, with 8 bases between. This CDR3 is built from 15 residues. CDR3 amino acids: CASSQEMAVNTEAFF. The CDR3 DNA sequence: TGCGCCAGCAGCCAAGAAATGGCAGTGAACACTGAAGCTTTCTTT.

The chain carries TRBV9 and TRBJ2-6, with 8 positions matching TRBD1. CDR1 and CDR2 (germline): SGDLS, YYNGEE. The CDR3 sequence is 18 residues long. Losses at the gene ends were 0 bases for V and 2 bases for J; bases not matched to a gene: 7. CDR3 bases: TGTGCCAGCAGCGTAGTCTCAGGGGGCCTGCCTGGGGCCAACGTCCTGACTTTC. This codes for CASSVVSGGLPGANVLTF. The entire variable domain, with the rest obtained from reference TRBV9 and TRBJ2-6, is as follows: DSGVTQTPKHLITATGQRVTLRCSPRSGDLSVYWYQQSLDQGLQFLIQYYNGEERAKGNILERFSAQQFPDLHSELNLSSLELGDSALYFCASSVVSGGLPGANVLTFGAGSRLTVL.

V is TRBV5-8 and J is TRBJ2-1; TRBD1 matches at 10 bases. The germline CDR1 and CDR2 sequences are SGHTS and YDEGEE. V shed 2 bases, J shed 1 base, and the junction held 3 bases outside the gene matches. CDR3 length equals 16 residues. The CDR3 is CASSFWTGGSYNEQFF. CDR3 nucleotide sequence: TGTGCCAGCAGCTTCTGGACAGGGGGGTCCTACAATGAGCAGTTCTTC.

The chain combines TRBV10-3 with TRBJ2-2, with a weak D call TRBD1 (6 bases). CDR3 length equals 14 residues. The germline V gene has CDR1 ENHRY and CDR2 SYGVKD. Trimming cost V 10 bases and J 6 bases, with 18 bases left between them. The CDR3 DNA follows: TGTGCCACCCAGAACAGGGATGGGGCCGGGGAGCTGTTTTTT. This sequence encodes CATQNRDGAGELFF.

This clone turned up a few times. The V call is TRBV15, the J call TRBJ2-5, with 9 bases that match TRBD2. The CDR3 has 17 residues. V lost 0 bases, J lost 3 bases, and 8 bases stayed unmatched. Germline V CDR1 and CDR2: LNHNV, YYDKDF (reference sequence). For the CDR3, the DNA is TGTGCCACCAGCAGAGACGGGAGCGGGGGGAGAGAAGAGACCCAGTACTTC. Amino acid sequence: CATSRDGSGGREETQYF.

The V gene is TRBV11-2, the J gene TRBJ2-7; TRBD1 aligns across 7 bases. Germline CDR1 and CDR2: SGHAT and FQNNGV. This CDR3 has 14 residues. With V trimmed by 5 bases and J by 6 bases, 10 bases remained unmatched. CDR3 in amino acids: CASSLDREWGEQYF. As DNA, the CDR3 is TGTGCCAGCAGCCTCGACAGGGAATGGGGCGAGCAGTACTTC.

This chain links TRBV11-2 with TRBJ2-1; a weak D match, TRBD1 (6 bases). This CDR3 is built from 13 residues. Trimming stripped 5 bases from V and 9 bases from J, with 14 bases between. The germline V gene encodes CDR1 SGHAT and CDR2 FQNNGV. CDR3 coding DNA: TGTGCCAGCAGCACACACAGGGTTGGTGAGCAGTTCTTC. The encoded protein is CASSTHRVGEQFF.

The table lists this clone with a count of one. The chain employs TRBV6-6 and TRBJ2-7; TRBD1 matches 9 bases. J lost 7 bases, V lost 0 bases, and 10 bases had no gene match. This CDR3 has 16 residues. The germline CDR1 and CDR2 sequences are MNHNY and SVGAGI (reference sequence). This CDR3 reads CASSYSVGQGAWEQYF. As DNA, the CDR3 is TGTGCCAGCAGTTACTCGGTGGGACAGGGAGCTTGGGAGCAGTACTTC.

A few counts support this clone. This chain joins TRBV6-1 and TRBJ2-5; perhaps TRBD2 as D (6 bases). This CDR3 spans 15 amino acids. Trimming took off 7 bases at V and 4 bases at J, with 19 bases between the two ends. In germline, CDR1 is MNHNS, CDR2 SASEGT. CDR3 in DNA: TGTGCCAGCACAAGGGGCCTAGCGTTAGGAGAGACCCAGTACTTC. Translation: CASTRGLALGETQYF.